The 26 T cell receptor beta chains below come from one sample, sequenced in a study of blood T cell repertoires in COVID-19. Here immunoSEQ multiplex PCR was the method, and the copy in TCRdb shows in-frame clones only, minus some. The top ten clones hold approximately 4.9% of a sample with 80,000 to 100,000 clones, nearly 90% of them seen once. Source material: peripheral blood. These receptors were obtained from a man aged 65-85 years with acute or convalescent COVID-19.

The rearrangement links TRBV9 to TRBJ2-1; 8 bases align to TRBD1. Trimming at V came to 1 base and at J to 10 bases, leaving 16 bases not matched to a gene. This CDR3 is built from 17 residues. CDR1 and CDR2 (germline): SGDLS, YYNGEE. The CDR3: CASSVSDAGRGLGEQFF. DNA of the CDR3: TGTGCCAGCAGCGTATCAGATGCGGGCAGGGGGCTGGGGGAGCAGTTCTTC.

The chain couples TRBV5-4 to TRBJ2-5; TRBD2 aligns across 8 bases. Germline values: CDR1 SGHNT, CDR2 YYREEE (reference sequence). After removal of 0 bases from V and 0 bases from J, the junction contained 10 bases not matched to a gene. The CDR3 has 18 residues. The CDR3 protein is CASSLAGRGAMYQETQYF. The CDR3 nucleotides are TGTGCCAGCAGCTTGGCTGGGCGGGGGGCAATGTACCAAGAGACCCAGTACTTC. The full variable domain, completed using reference TRBV5-4 and TRBJ2-5, is ETGVTQSPTHLIKTRGQQVTLRCSSQSGHNTVSWYQQALGQGPQFIFQYYREEENGRGNFPPRFSGLQFPNYSSELNVNALELDDSALYLCASSLAGRGAMYQETQYFGPGTRLLVL.

This chain links TRBV30 with TRBJ2-2; 9 bases map to TRBD1. The CDR3 is 16 amino acids. V shed 5 bases and J 1 base; nucleotides not matched to a gene: 8. Germline-derived CDR1 and CDR2 are GTSNPN and SVGIG (reference sequence). The CDR3 coding sequence is TGTGCCTGGGGTACAGGGGGCAAGTGGAACACCGGGGAGCTGTTTTTT. Translated, it gives CAWGTGGKWNTGELFF.

The rearrangement uses TRBV6-5 and TRBJ1-1; the match to TRBD1 covers 10 bases. The CDR3 covers 15 residues. V lost 0 bases, J lost 6 bases, and 4 bases stayed unmatched. Germline CDR1 is MNHEY and CDR2 is SVGAGI. In nucleotides, the CDR3 is TGTGCCAGCAGTTACTCGACAGGGGGCGTCCCTGAAGCTTTCTTT. This sequence encodes CASSYSTGGVPEAFF.

Concerning this clone itself: At one of its ends the junction is not consistent with the germline gene, which may arise from a read error. V and J are TRBV28 and TRBJ2-5, with TRBD2 matching over 7 bases. The CDR3 sequence is 16 residues long. Germline assignment: CDR1 MDHEN and CDR2 SYDVKM. The CDR3 here is CASSLGSGRPFRSGDF. The CDR3 coding sequence is TGTGCCAGCAGTTTAGGGTCTGGACGGCCCTTTAGAAGCGGGGACTTC.

The chain links TRBV10-2 to TRBJ2-7; 9 bases agree with TRBD2. This CDR3 comprises 14 residues. J lost 4 bases, V lost 3 bases, and 4 bases had no gene match. Looked up from germline, CDR1 is WSHSY and CDR2 is SAAADI. CDR3 sequence: CASSESSGVYEQYV. CDR3 sequence (DNA): TGCGCCAGCAGTGAATCTAGCGGGGTGTACGAGCAGTACGTC.

The gene calls are TRBV6-6 and TRBJ2-7; D might be TRBD1 (6 bases). The CDR3 spans 15 residues. V lost 6 bases and J lost 3, with 18 bases in between. Germline lookup yields CDR1 MNHNY and CDR2 SVGAGI (reference sequence). This CDR3 is CASSLTGREIYEQYV. The CDR3 DNA sequence: TGTGCCAGCAGCCTGACAGGTAGGGAGATCTACGAGCAGTACGTC.

This chain uses TRBV5-6 with TRBJ1-5; a weak D match, TRBD1 (5 bases). V was cut by 4 bases and J by 5 bases, with 13 bases left in between. Germline CDR1 reads SGHDT; CDR2 reads YYEEEE. There are 14 residues in the CDR3. CDR3 nucleotides: TGTGCCAGCAGCAATTCAGGGTTTTATCAGCCCCAGCATTTT. Its protein is CASSNSGFYQPQHF.

J is TRBJ1-2 and V is TRBV27, with 10 bases identical to TRBD1. Germline CDR1 is MNHEY and CDR2 is SMNVEV (reference sequence). V shed 3 bases and J 5 bases; nucleotides not matched to a gene: 6. The CDR3 is 15 amino acids. The CDR3 coding sequence is TGTGCCAGCAGTTTCGGGACAGGGGAAATTTATGGCTACACCTTC. It specifies CASSFGTGEIYGYTF.

This clone was found once. This chain uses TRBV12-5 with TRBJ1-3; 7 nucleotides align to TRBD1. Per the germline V gene, CDR1 is LGHNT and CDR2 is FRNRAP. The CDR3 has 14 amino acids. Losses at the gene ends were 6 bases for V and 0 bases for J; bases not matched to a gene: 2. CDR3 sequence reads: CASGRDSSGNTIYF. The CDR3 DNA sequence: TGTGCTAGTGGAAGGGACAGCTCTGGAAACACCATATATTTT.

Only a few counts were recorded for this clone. One end of the junction is discordant with germline, which a read error may explain. The rearrangement links TRBV13 to TRBJ1-2; unclear D gene. CDR1 and CDR2 (germline): PRHDT, FYEKMQ (reference sequence). The CDR3 contains 10 residues. The CDR3 region is CASSLNPTNF. The DNA of the CDR3 is TGTGCCAGCAGCTTAAACCCAACTAATTTC.

The rearrangement links TRBV2 to TRBJ1-4; no clear D gene. The CDR3 is 15 residues long. Trimming removed 6 bases at V and 5 bases at J, with 16 bases between. CDR1 is SNHLY and CDR2 is FYNNEI in the germline V gene. The CDR3 spells CASRLLEGVNEKLFF. The DNA for the CDR3 is TGTGCCAGCAGGTTACTGGAGGGCGTGAATGAAAAACTGTTTTTT.

The genes are TRBV20-1 and TRBJ2-2; 9 bases agree with TRBD2. The V segment lost 3 bases and the J segment 3 bases; nucleotides outside the gene matches: 14. The germline V gene has CDR1 DFQATT and CDR2 SNEGSKA (reference sequence). CDR3 size: 18 residues. For the CDR3, the DNA is TGCAGTGCTAGTTTAAGCGGGGGGTCAGGTTGGGACACCGGGGAGCTGTTTTTT. This gives the protein CSASLSGGSGWDTGELFF.

The V call is TRBV27, the J call TRBJ2-7, with TRBD1 matching 8 bases. The CDR3 has 13 amino acids. V was clipped by 6 bases and J by 2 bases; unmatched bases: 3. In germline, CDR1 is MNHEY, CDR2 SMNVEV (reference sequence). The CDR3 DNA sequence: TGTGCCAGCAGGAACAGGGGGACCTACGAGCAGTACTTC. Protein: CASRNRGTYEQYF.

This sequence joins TRBV5-1 and TRBJ1-2; 9 bases match TRBD1. The CDR3 totals 16 residues. Per germline, CDR1 SGHRS and CDR2 YFSETQ. V dropped 4 bases and J dropped 1; count of bases not matched to a gene: 8. The chain's CDR3 is CASSPEGTGLNYGYTF. The CDR3 nucleotides are TGCGCCAGCAGCCCCGAGGGGACAGGGCTTAACTATGGCTACACCTTC.

The rearrangement links TRBV19 to TRBJ1-3, with D maybe TRBD1 (5 bases). V shed 5 bases and J shed 0 bases, with 14 bases lying between them. Germline V lookup: CDR1 LNHDA, CDR2 SQIVND (reference sequence). The CDR3 is 16 amino acids. DNA of the CDR3: TGTGCCAGTAGTGGCTTAGGGGATATCTCTGGAAACACCATATATTTT. It yields the protein CASSGLGDISGNTIYF.

The chain couples TRBV7-7 to TRBJ1-1; D possibly corresponds to TRBD1 (5 bases). Germline lookup yields CDR1 SSHAT and CDR2 FNYEAQ (reference sequence). CDR3 length equals 14 residues. V was cut by 5 bases and J by 1 base, with 11 bases left in between. The CDR3 DNA reads as TGTGCCAGCAGCCCCGACAGTGAGAACACTGAAGCTTTCTTT. As protein: CASSPDSENTEAFF.

CDR3 sequence (DNA): TGTGCCAGTACCCCGGGGGGCTTTAATTCACCCCTCCACTTT. Translation gives CASTPGGFNSPLHF. The V and J genes are TRBV19 and TRBJ1-6, with D possibly being TRBD1 (6 bases). The CDR3 spans 14 residues. Trimming cost V 7 bases and J 6 bases, with 13 bases left between them. The germline V gene has CDR1 LNHDA and CDR2 SQIVND (reference sequence).

CDR3 sequence reads: CASSSPLTGRKLFF. The CDR3 coding sequence is TGTGCCAGCAGCTCTCCGCTGACAGGGAGAAAACTGTTTTTT. The rearrangement uses TRBV13 and TRBJ1-4; 7 positions match TRBD1. Trimming removed 4 bases from V and 10 bases from J; junction bases left unmatched: 9. Looked up from germline, CDR1 is PRHDT and CDR2 is FYEKMQ (reference sequence). The CDR3 has 14 amino acids.

CDR3 bases: TGTGCCAGCGGAATCTCCCGACAGGTCGGAAACATTCAGTACTTC. It specifies CASGISRQVGNIQYF. This chain links TRBV27 with TRBJ2-4; a weak D match, TRBD1 (6 bases). Deletions cut 8 bases from V and 6 bases from J, with 20 bases between. Germline CDR1 reads MNHEY; CDR2 reads SMNVEV (reference sequence). This CDR3 contains 15 residues.

The chain joins TRBV28 to TRBJ2-1; tentative D call: TRBD1 (6 bases). Germline V CDR1 and CDR2: MDHEN, SYDVKM. The ends were cut back, 7 bases at V and 9 bases at J, with 19 bases in the middle. CDR3 length equals 14 residues. This CDR3 is CASTTGAGVLEQFF. CDR3 DNA sequence: TGTGCCAGCACCACCGGGGCAGGGGTGCTTGAGCAGTTCTTC.

This chain joins TRBV2 and TRBJ2-3; 7 bases align to TRBD1. Germline values: CDR1 SNHLY, CDR2 FYNNEI. The length of the CDR3 is 13 residues. The trim removed 9 bases at V and 3 bases at J, leaving 6 bases unmatched. The CDR3 is CARGDRETDTQYF. The CDR3 bases are TGTGCCAGGGGAGACAGGGAGACAGATACGCAGTATTTT.

This clone turned up a few times. This chain joins TRBV7-9 and TRBJ1-5; TRBD1 matches at 7 bases. The V gene end was trimmed by 3 bases and the J gene end by 4 bases; junction bases not matched to a gene: 6. CDR3 length: 15 residues. Germline CDR1 reads SEHNR; CDR2 reads FQNEAQ (reference sequence). The CDR3 loop is CASSFRRGLNQPQHF. The CDR3 nucleotides read TGTGCCAGCAGCTTCCGTAGGGGGCTGAATCAGCCCCAGCATTTT.

This clone was recorded once. The chain joins TRBV24-1 to TRBJ2-5, with 8 bases that match TRBD1. The germline CDR1 and CDR2 sequences are KGHDR and SFDVKD. This CDR3 is built from 14 residues. After removal of 5 bases from V and 5 bases from J, the junction contained 6 bases not matched to a gene. The CDR3 sequence: CATSAGTGFETQYF. CDR3 bases: TGTGCCACCAGTGCCGGGACAGGATTCGAGACCCAGTACTTC.

The chain uses TRBV2 and TRBJ1-5, with TRBD1 identical over 7 bases. The CDR3 runs 16 residues. Trimming took 6 bases from V and 0 from J; bases not matched to a gene: 8. CDR1 is SNHLY, CDR2 FYNNEI, per germline. CDR3 region: CASRLGTVNSNQPQHF. CDR3 coding DNA: TGTGCCAGCAGACTAGGGACAGTTAATAGCAATCAGCCCCAGCATTTT.

This rearrangement joins TRBV19 to TRBJ1-1; 9 bases line up with TRBD1. The V gene end was trimmed by 8 bases and the J gene end by 6 bases; junction bases not matched to a gene: 7. This CDR3 comprises 13 residues. Germline CDR1 reads LNHDA; CDR2 reads SQIVND (reference sequence). The DNA of the CDR3 is TGTGCCAGTGCAACGGGACAGGGTGCTGAAGCTTTCTTT. Residues: CASATGQGAEAFF.